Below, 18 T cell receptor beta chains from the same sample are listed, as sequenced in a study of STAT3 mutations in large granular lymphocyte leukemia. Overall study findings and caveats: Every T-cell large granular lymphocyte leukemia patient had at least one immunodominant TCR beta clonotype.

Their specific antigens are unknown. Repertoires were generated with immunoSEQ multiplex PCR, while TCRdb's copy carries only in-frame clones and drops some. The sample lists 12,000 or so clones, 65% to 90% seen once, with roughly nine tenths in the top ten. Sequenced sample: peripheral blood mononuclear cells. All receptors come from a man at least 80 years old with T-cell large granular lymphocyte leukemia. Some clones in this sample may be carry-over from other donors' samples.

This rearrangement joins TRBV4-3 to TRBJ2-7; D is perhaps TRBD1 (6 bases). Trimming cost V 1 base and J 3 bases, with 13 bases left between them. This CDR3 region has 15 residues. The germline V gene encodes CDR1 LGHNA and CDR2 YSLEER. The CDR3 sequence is CASSQGAGDNYEQYF. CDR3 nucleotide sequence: TGCGCCAGCAGCCAAGGGGCAGGGGATAACTACGAGCAGTACTTC.

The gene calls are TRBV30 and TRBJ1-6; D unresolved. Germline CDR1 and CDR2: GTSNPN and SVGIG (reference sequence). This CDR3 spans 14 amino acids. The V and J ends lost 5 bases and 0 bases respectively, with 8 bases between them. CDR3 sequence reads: CAWGRSSYNSPLHF. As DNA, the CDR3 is TGTGCCTGGGGCCGCAGCTCCTATAATTCACCCCTCCACTTT.

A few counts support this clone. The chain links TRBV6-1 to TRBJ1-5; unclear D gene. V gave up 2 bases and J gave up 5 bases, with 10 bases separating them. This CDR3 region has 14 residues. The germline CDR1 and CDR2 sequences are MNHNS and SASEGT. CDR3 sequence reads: CASSESRIHQPQHF. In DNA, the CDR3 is TGTGCCAGCAGTGAAAGCCGAATACATCAGCCCCAGCATTTT.

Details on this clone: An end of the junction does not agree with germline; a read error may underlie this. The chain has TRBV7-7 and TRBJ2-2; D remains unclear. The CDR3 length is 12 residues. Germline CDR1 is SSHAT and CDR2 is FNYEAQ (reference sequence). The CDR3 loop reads CASSTNTGELFF. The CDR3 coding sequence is TGTGCTAGCAGCACCAACACCGGGGAGCTGTTTTTT.

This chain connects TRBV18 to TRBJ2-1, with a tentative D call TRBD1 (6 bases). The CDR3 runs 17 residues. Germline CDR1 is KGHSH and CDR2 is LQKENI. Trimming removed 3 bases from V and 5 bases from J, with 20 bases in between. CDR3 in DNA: TGTGCCAGCTCACCCACCCGACAGGCCTCTAGGGACAATGAGCAGTTCTTC. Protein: CASSPTRQASRDNEQFF.

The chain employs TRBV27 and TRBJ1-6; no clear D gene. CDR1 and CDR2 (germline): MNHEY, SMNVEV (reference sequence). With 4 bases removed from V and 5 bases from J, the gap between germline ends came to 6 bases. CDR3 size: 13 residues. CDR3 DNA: TGTGCCAGCAGTTCGACGGATAATTCACCCCTCCACTTT. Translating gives CASSSTDNSPLHF.

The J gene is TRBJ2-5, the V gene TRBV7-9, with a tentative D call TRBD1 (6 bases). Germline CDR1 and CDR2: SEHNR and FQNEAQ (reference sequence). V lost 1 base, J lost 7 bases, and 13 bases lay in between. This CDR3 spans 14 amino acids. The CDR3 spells CASSLGGQGTTQYF. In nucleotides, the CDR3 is TGTGCCAGCAGCTTAGGTGGCCAGGGGACGACCCAGTACTTC.

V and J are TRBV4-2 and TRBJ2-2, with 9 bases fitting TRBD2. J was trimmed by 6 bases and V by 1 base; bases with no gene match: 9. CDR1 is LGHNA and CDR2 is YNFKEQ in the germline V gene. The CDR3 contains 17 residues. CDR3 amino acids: CASSQGALTSGSGELFF. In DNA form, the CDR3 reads TGTGCCAGCAGCCAAGGCGCATTGACTAGCGGTTCCGGGGAGCTGTTTTTT.

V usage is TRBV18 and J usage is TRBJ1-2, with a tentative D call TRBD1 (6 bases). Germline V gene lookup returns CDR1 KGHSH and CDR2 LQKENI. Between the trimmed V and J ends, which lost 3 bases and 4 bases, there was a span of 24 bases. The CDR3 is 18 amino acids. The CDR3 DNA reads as TGTGCCAGCTCACCTTTTCTGACAACGGGGGGGCGAGTCTATGGCTACACCTTC. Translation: CASSPFLTTGGRVYGYTF.

As DNA, the CDR3 is TGCGCCAGCAGCTGGACAGGGTCTACAGATACGCAGTATTTT. Encoded protein: CASSWTGSTDTQYF. The genes are TRBV5-1 and TRBJ2-3; 8 bases agree with TRBD1. The germline V gene has CDR1 SGHRS and CDR2 YFSETQ. After removal of 3 bases from V and 3 bases from J, the junction contained 3 bases not matched to a gene. There are 14 residues in the CDR3. The full variable domain, in which reference TRBV5-1 and TRBJ2-3 provide the parts outside the CDR3, is KAGVTQTPRYLIKTRGQQVTLSCSPISGHRSVSWYQQTPGQGLQFLFEYFSETQRNKGNFPGRFSGRQFSNSRSEMNVSTLELGDSALYLCASSWTGSTDTQYFGPGTRLTVL.

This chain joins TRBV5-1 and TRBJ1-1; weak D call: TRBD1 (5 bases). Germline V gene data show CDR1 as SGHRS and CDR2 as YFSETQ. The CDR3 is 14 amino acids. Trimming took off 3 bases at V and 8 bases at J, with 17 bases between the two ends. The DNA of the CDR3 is TGCGCCAGCAGCTCCGGGGACGGCAACGGGGAAGCTTTCTTT. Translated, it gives CASSSGDGNGEAFF.

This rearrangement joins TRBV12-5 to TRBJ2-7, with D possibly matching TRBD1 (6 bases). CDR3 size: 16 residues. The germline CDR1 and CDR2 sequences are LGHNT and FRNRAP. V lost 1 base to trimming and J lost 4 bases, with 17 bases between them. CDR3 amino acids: CASGLATGTLLYEQYF. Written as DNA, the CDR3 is TGTGCTAGTGGTTTGGCGACCGGGACACTCTTATACGAGCAGTACTTC.

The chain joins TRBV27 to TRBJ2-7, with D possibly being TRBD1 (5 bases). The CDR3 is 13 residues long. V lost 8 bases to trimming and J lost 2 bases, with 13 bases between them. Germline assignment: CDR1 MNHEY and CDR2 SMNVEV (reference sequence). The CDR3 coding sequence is TGTGCCAGCGGCAGGGATCCCCCCTACGAGCAGTACTTC. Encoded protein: CASGRDPPYEQYF.

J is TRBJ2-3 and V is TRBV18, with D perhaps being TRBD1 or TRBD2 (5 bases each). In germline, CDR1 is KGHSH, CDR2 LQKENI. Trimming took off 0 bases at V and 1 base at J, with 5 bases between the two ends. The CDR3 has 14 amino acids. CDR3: CASSPPGGTDTQYF. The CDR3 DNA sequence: TGTGCCAGCTCACCACCGGGGGGCACAGATACGCAGTATTTT.

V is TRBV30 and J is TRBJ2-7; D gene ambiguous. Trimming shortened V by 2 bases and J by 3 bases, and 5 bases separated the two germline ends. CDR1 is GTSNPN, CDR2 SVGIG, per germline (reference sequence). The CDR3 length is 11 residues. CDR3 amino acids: CAWSLSYEQYF. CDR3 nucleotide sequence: TGTGCCTGGAGTCTCAGCTACGAGCAGTACTTC. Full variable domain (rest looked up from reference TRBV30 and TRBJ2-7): SQTIHQWPATLVQPVGSPLSLECTVEGTSNPNLYWYRQAAGRGLQLLFYSVGIGQISSEVPQNLSASRPQDRQFILSSKKLLLSDSGFYLCAWSLSYEQYFGPGTRLTVT.

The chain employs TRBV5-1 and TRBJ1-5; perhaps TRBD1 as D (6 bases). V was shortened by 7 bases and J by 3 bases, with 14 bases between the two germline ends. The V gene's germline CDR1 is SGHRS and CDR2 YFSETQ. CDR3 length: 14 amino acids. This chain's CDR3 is CASSPGQTNQPQHF. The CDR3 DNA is TGCGCCAGCTCCCCCGGACAGACCAATCAGCCCCAGCATTTT.

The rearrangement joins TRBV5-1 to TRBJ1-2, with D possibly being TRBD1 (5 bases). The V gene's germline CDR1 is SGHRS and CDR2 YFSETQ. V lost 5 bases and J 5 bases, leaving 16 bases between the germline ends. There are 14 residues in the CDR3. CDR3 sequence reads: CASRIGAGSYGYTF. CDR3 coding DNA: TGCGCCAGCAGGATTGGGGCAGGGAGTTATGGCTACACCTTC.

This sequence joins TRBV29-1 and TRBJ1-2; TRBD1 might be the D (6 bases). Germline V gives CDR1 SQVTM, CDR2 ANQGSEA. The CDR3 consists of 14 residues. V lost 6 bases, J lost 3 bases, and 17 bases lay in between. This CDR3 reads CSVGPEDSYYGYTF. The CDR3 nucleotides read TGCAGCGTGGGACCAGAGGACAGCTACTATGGCTACACCTTC.